This T cell receptor beta chain derives from a study of blood T cells in healthy people across ages (dated by TCRdb to about 2015). Context from the whole study: In model experiments, template switching captured about one uniquely barcoded TCR beta cDNA molecule for every two T cells. Age-related changes in TCR beta repertoire diversity were measured in the study by deep sequencing normalized with unique cDNA molecular identifiers. The donors were split into four age groups: young (average about 15 years), middle-aged (around 40), aged (62) and long-lived (approximately 80). Donors of different ages were randomly distributed across sequencing lanes to avoid experimental bias. Two additional independent replicas of 1 million unique cDNA reads from the same blood draw were analyzed for two donors (one aged 18 to 29 and one aged 80 or older). The research as a whole found: Conclusive comparison of naive and antigen-experienced compartments was prevented by the profiling of bulk unsorted PBMCs. Estimates of total diversity from one million sequenced T cells were regarded as lower bounds and underestimates. Observed TCR beta diversity per million T cells fell roughly linearly with age, and a significant reduction was already apparent by age around 40. Because donor CMV infection status was unknown, age-related changes in expanded clonotypes were potentially confounded. The percentage of naive T cells measured by flow cytometry correlated strongly with observed TCR beta diversity. The long-lived group showed more naive CD4+ T cells, fewer expanded clones and increased TCR diversity than the aged group, suggesting age selection.

Concerning this clonotype: Its antigen is not yet known. Base qualities are not provided; no much larger clone lies one nucleotide away.

Sequences DFQATT (CDR1) and SNEGSKA (CDR2) are obtained from the germline V gene (reference sequence). Trimming accounts for 6 bases at V and 7 bases at J, while the number of junction bases matched to no gene is 8. The CDR3 sequence holds 14 residues, the cysteine and phenylalanine included. Only the CDR3 portion is preserved as DNA: 42 bases, with reading frame beginning at the first base. The library relied on 5' RACE. The instrument given in TCRdb is Illumina HiSeq 2500. A second PCR of roughly 6 to 11 cycles was run with a J-beta primer mix and a sample-barcoded 5' primer. A unique molecular identifier was introduced onto each TCR beta cDNA molecule by a template-switch 5' adaptor carrying 12 random nucleotides. Each sample yielded at least 3 million CDR3-containing paired-end reads. All of the RNA was converted into first-strand cDNA using the Mint cDNA synthesis kit, with a TRBC-specific oligonucleotide serving as the primer. After uracil-DNA glycosylase treatment, a first 18-cycle PCR used universal primers M1SS and BC2_uni_R on all cDNA. As for how the authors treated the data: For normalization, 1 million high-quality reads were randomly selected from each sample, with every read carrying a distinct molecular identifier. Instead of being binned into consensus sequences, reads with shared molecular identifiers were discarded. MiTCR, run with a Q25 quality threshold and the strictest error-elimination algorithm, handled CDR3 identification, clonotype clustering and error correction. A nonparametric unseen species model with Euler transformation was used to estimate lower-bound total TCR beta diversity. TCRdb redid the processing of the public reads, applying fastp at Q25 and MiXCR, and retained in-frame beta chains. Here each entry gathers all rows of one CDR3 protein and keeps the most common genes and DNA. None of the V and J calls come from the authors' own analysis; TCRdb made them. The sample data list about a million distinct CDR3 sequences, and roughly two fifths of these were observed just once. Around 13% of the sample is held by the ten biggest clonotypes.

Donors were 35 to 40 systemically healthy Caucasian individuals from Russia aged roughly 6 to 95 years. About 9.6 milliliters of peripheral blood were collected from each donor into EDTA-treated Vacutainer tubes. PBMCs were isolated by Ficoll-Paque density-gradient centrifugation, with at least 7 million obtained per sample. Trizol reagent was used to extract total RNA from PBMCs, with at least 6 micrograms per sample. The percentages of naive CD45RAhigh/CD27high T cells were determined by flow cytometry on a PBMC aliquot from every donor. The sequenced sample was blood. The V and J segments used are TRBV20-1 and TRBJ2-1, and 11 bases in between align with TRBD2. The TCR was taken from a man aged 18-30 years in good health. At the DNA level, the sequence is TGCAGTGCCAAATTAGCGGGGGGGCTTAATGAGCAGTTCTTC. This codes for CSAKLAGGLNEQFF.